This is a list of T cell receptor beta chains from one sample in a study of T cell responses to AZD1222 COVID-19 vaccine. The protocol was immunoSEQ multiplex PCR, while the TCRdb copy is restricted to in-frame clones and leaves out a portion. The sample records fewer than 150,000 clones, more than 75% being singletons. Material: peripheral blood, obtained 28 days after the second AZD1222 dose. These receptors came from an adult who received the AZD1222 COVID-19 vaccine. Both conserved end residues are part of each CDR3. A D gene is named only where the DNA matches it firmly. Size tells how often a clone was seen (once, few, many) or the class of an expanded clone, and some rows leave it out.

j_gene: TRBJ2-7
abundance: NA
d_gene: TRBD1
v_gene: TRBV5-8
CDR3nt: TGTGCCAGCAGCTACGGACAGGGGACCTCCTACGAGCAGTACTTC
CDR3aa: CASSYGQGTSYEQYF

j_gene: TRBJ1-1
abundance: few
d_gene: TRBD1
v_gene: TRBV30
CDR3nt: TGTGCCTGGAACAGGGGCGTGAACACTGAAGCTTTCTTT
CDR3aa: CAWNRGVNTEAFF

j_gene: TRBJ2-4
abundance: NA
d_gene: TRBD2
v_gene: TRBV5-8
CDR3nt: TGTGCCAGCTTTCTCCTAGCGGGAGTTAACATTCAGTACTTC
CDR3aa: CASFLLAGVNIQYF

j_gene: TRBJ2-3
abundance: NA
d_gene: TRBD2
v_gene: TRBV4-3
CDR3nt: TGCGCCAGCAGCCGCCTAGCGGGGGCCGGCACAGATACGCAGTATTTT
CDR3aa: CASSRLAGAGTDTQYF

j_gene: TRBJ1-5
abundance: NA
d_gene: NA
v_gene: TRBV27
CDR3nt: TGTGCCAGCAGTTTATCCTTGACAGGAAGCGGAGTCTTGCCCCAGCATTTT
CDR3aa: CASSLSLTGSGVLPQHF

j_gene: TRBJ2-3
abundance: NA
d_gene: TRBD2
v_gene: TRBV29-1
CDR3nt: TGCAGCGGAGCTATAGCGGGAGGGACAGATACGCAGTATTTT
CDR3aa: CSGAIAGGTDTQYF

j_gene: TRBJ1-4
abundance: NA
d_gene: NA
v_gene: TRBV12-3/TRBV12-4
CDR3nt: TGTGCCAGCAGTTTTGGGACAGAAAAACTGTTTTTT
CDR3aa: CASSFGTEKLFF

j_gene: TRBJ2-7
abundance: few
d_gene: TRBD1
v_gene: TRBV7-2
CDR3nt: TGTGCCAGCAGCGACATACAGGGGGGCTACGAGCAGTACTTC
CDR3aa: CASSDIQGGYEQYF

j_gene: TRBJ2-3
abundance: NA
d_gene: TRBD2
v_gene: TRBV19
CDR3nt: TGTGCCAGTAGATCTCCGGGGGGGCGCGTGTCGCAGTATTTT
CDR3aa: CASRSPGGRVSQYF

j_gene: TRBJ2-7
abundance: NA
d_gene: NA
v_gene: TRBV6-5
CDR3nt: TGTGCCAGCAGTTTATCCGGACACGGGGAGTACGAGCAGTACTTC
CDR3aa: CASSLSGHGEYEQYF

j_gene: TRBJ1-6
abundance: NA
d_gene: TRBD1
v_gene: TRBV7-8
CDR3nt: TGTGCCAGCAGCCAGAGGGGGGACAGGGGAAATTCACCCCTCCACTTT
CDR3aa: CASSQRGDRGNSPLHF

j_gene: TRBJ1-4
abundance: NA
d_gene: TRBD1
v_gene: TRBV6-2/TRBV6-3
CDR3nt: TGTGCCAGCAGTTACTATCTGGACAGGTCGGATGAAAAACTGTTTTTT
CDR3aa: CASSYYLDRSDEKLFF

j_gene: TRBJ2-6
abundance: NA
d_gene: NA
v_gene: TRBV14
CDR3nt: TGTGCCAGCAGCCAAGGGATGACCACTGGGGCCAACGTCCTGACTTTC
CDR3aa: CASSQGMTTGANVLTF

j_gene: TRBJ2-5
abundance: NA
d_gene: NA
v_gene: TRBV4-1
CDR3nt: TGCGCCAGCAGCCTGGGACCCCCGGAGACCCAGTACTTC
CDR3aa: CASSLGPPETQYF

j_gene: TRBJ2-1
abundance: NA
d_gene: NA
v_gene: TRBV5-5
CDR3nt: TGTGCCAGCAGCTTCAGGGTAGCCGGCAATGAGCAGTTCTTC
CDR3aa: CASSFRVAGNEQFF

j_gene: TRBJ2-5
abundance: NA
d_gene: NA
v_gene: TRBV6-5
CDR3nt: TGTGCCAGCAGTCCTTCTCAAGAGACCCAGTACTTC
CDR3aa: CASSPSQETQYF

j_gene: TRBJ2-1
abundance: NA
d_gene: TRBD2
v_gene: TRBV24-1
CDR3nt: TGTGCCACCAGTGAGCCGACTAGCGGGAGTTACAATGAGCAGTTCTTC
CDR3aa: CATSEPTSGSYNEQFF

j_gene: TRBJ1-1
abundance: NA
d_gene: NA
v_gene: TRBV19
CDR3nt: TGTGCCAGTAGTATTGGAGAATTATCCCAAGCTTTCTTT
CDR3aa: CASSIGELSQAFF

j_gene: TRBJ2-1
abundance: NA
d_gene: NA
v_gene: TRBV19
CDR3nt: TGTGCCAGTACGGCGAGCGCGACCTACTACAATGAGCAGTTCTTC
CDR3aa: CASTASATYYNEQFF

j_gene: TRBJ1-3
abundance: NA
d_gene: NA
v_gene: TRBV7-2
CDR3nt: TGTGCCAGCGGGGCACAGGGTATAGACACCATATATTTT
CDR3aa: CASGAQGIDTIYF

j_gene: TRBJ2-6
abundance: NA
d_gene: NA
v_gene: TRBV19
CDR3nt: TGTGCCAGTAGCCTCTCCCCCAGAAGGGACGCAGGTAGGGTATGGGGGTCTGGGGCCAACGTCCTGACTTTC
CDR3aa: CASSLSPRRDAGRVWGSGANVLTF

j_gene: TRBJ2-7
abundance: NA
d_gene: NA
v_gene: TRBV28
CDR3nt: TGTGCCAGCAGGGGCCAGGGGGGGGCTGGTGGCTACGAGCAGTACTTC
CDR3aa: CASRGQGGAGGYEQYF

j_gene: TRBJ2-1
abundance: NA
d_gene: TRBD2
v_gene: TRBV28
CDR3nt: TGTGCCAGCAGTGATAGCGGGCTAGACAATGAGCAGTTCTTC
CDR3aa: CASSDSGLDNEQFF

j_gene: TRBJ1-2
abundance: NA
d_gene: TRBD1
v_gene: TRBV19
CDR3nt: TGTGCCAGCTCAGAGCCAACAGGGGCCTGGTCCGGTGGCTACACCTTC
CDR3aa: CASSEPTGAWSGGYTF

j_gene: TRBJ2-1
abundance: NA
d_gene: NA
v_gene: TRBV6-5
CDR3nt: TGTGCCAGCAAAAGGGGGGAGCCCTACAATGAGCAGTTCTTC
CDR3aa: CASKRGEPYNEQFF

j_gene: TRBJ1-2
abundance: NA
d_gene: TRBD1
v_gene: TRBV5-1
CDR3nt: TGCGCCAGCAGCTTGACACGGGACAGGTATGGCTACACCTTC
CDR3aa: CASSLTRDRYGYTF

j_gene: TRBJ1-1
abundance: once
d_gene: NA
v_gene: TRBV5-5
CDR3nt: TGTGCCAGCAGCTTGATAACGAACACTGAAGCTTTCTTT
CDR3aa: CASSLITNTEAFF